The 24 T cell receptor beta chains in this list originate from one sample, sequenced in a study of T cells expressing NK-cell markers. TCRdb re-called the 5' RACE reads and catalogs CDR3 proteins one per entry, DNA excluded. The sample has 250,000 to 300,000 distinct CDR3 sequences; the top ten hold about 0.39%. The specimen sequenced was blood T cells: a sorted CD56 or NKG2C T cell subset, CD4+ or CD8+ T cells, or bulk PBMC T cells (not recorded which). The receptor source for this set is a man aged 18 to 30 in good health.

The chain recombines TRBV18 with TRBJ1-1. Germline CDR1 KGHSH, CDR2 LQKENI. This CDR3 has 14 residues. CDR3 in amino acids: CASSPGRVYTEAFF.

The chain combines TRBV5-4 with TRBJ2-1; checking the TCRdb D call of TRBD1 is not possible without DNA. The germline gives CDR1 SGHNT, CDR2 YYREEE (reference sequence). The CDR3 length is 15 residues. This chain's CDR3 is CASSAGAPSGNEQFF.

The V and J genes are TRBV29-1 and TRBJ2-5; the D call from TCRdb, TRBD1, cannot be confirmed without DNA. The germline CDR1 and CDR2 sequences are SQVTM and ANQGSEA. There are 16 residues in the CDR3. The CDR3 here is CSVAPVGGTYQETQYF.

J is TRBJ1-2 and V is TRBV7-9; with no DNA, the TCRdb D assignment of TRBD1 cannot be verified. The V gene's germline CDR1 is SEHNR and CDR2 FQNEAQ (reference sequence). The CDR3 has 14 amino acids. CDR3: CASSPAGGNYGYTF.

V gene TRBV19 combines with J gene TRBJ2-3. CDR1 is LNHDA, CDR2 SQIVND, per germline (reference sequence). This CDR3 has 12 residues. CDR3 amino acids: CASSIRGDTQYF.

The genes are TRBV27 and TRBJ2-3. This CDR3 is built from 15 residues. Germline CDR1 reads MNHEY; CDR2 reads SMNVEV (reference sequence). The CDR3 loop reads CASSLAGWGSDTQYF.

V and J are TRBV4-3 and TRBJ2-5. The V gene's germline CDR1 is LGHNA and CDR2 YSLEER. This CDR3 contains 14 residues. CDR3 in amino acids: CASSQEGFQETQYF.

V usage is TRBV18 and J usage is TRBJ2-1. The CDR3 loop spans 16 amino acids. Germline CDR1 and CDR2: KGHSH and LQKENI. The CDR3 here is CASSSQVPNIDNEQFF.

The V call is TRBV29-1, the J call TRBJ2-1; checking the TCRdb D call of TRBD2 is not possible without DNA. The CDR3 has 15 amino acids. Germline V gene data show CDR1 as SQVTM and CDR2 as ANQGSEA. CDR3 sequence reads: CSVEQAGVPTREQFF.

V usage is TRBV20-1 and J usage is TRBJ2-3; without DNA, the TCRdb call of TRBD2 cannot be checked. Germline V CDR1 and CDR2: DFQATT, SNEGSKA (reference sequence). This CDR3 region has 14 residues. CDR3 residues: CSARRGRSTDTQYF.

V and J are TRBV4-2 and TRBJ2-5; TCRdb reports TRBD2, a call that lacks DNA to check it against. The CDR3 loop spans 17 amino acids. The germline gives CDR1 LGHNA, CDR2 YNFKEQ. The CDR3 region is CASSQDTLAASQETQYF.

J is TRBJ2-7 and V is TRBV30. In germline, CDR1 is GTSNPN, CDR2 SVGIG (reference sequence). The CDR3 runs 11 residues. The chain's CDR3 is CACHYSDEQYF.

V usage is TRBV29-1 and J usage is TRBJ2-3. From germline, CDR1 is SQVTM and CDR2 ANQGSEA. This CDR3 region has 14 residues. The CDR3 here is CSVSKRLSTDTQYF.

V usage is TRBV6-5 and J usage is TRBJ2-5; TCRdb outputs TRBD1, but without DNA this stays unchecked. Germline assignment: CDR1 MNHEY and CDR2 SVGAGI. This CDR3 comprises 15 residues. The CDR3 region is CASSYSVGGTETQYF.

The CDR3 protein is CASRVGVEDTQYF. The chain uses TRBV19 and TRBJ2-3; TCRdb's assignment of TRBD1 cannot be checked, as there is no DNA. Germline assignment: CDR1 LNHDA and CDR2 SQIVND (reference sequence). The CDR3 loop spans 13 amino acids. Looking up the rest from reference TRBV19 and TRBJ2-3 gives the full variable domain: DGGITQSPKYLFRKEGQNVTLSCEQNLNHDAMYWYRQDPGQGLRLIYYSQIVNDFQKGDIAEGYSVSREKKESFPLTVTSAQKNPTAFYLCASRVGVEDTQYFGPGTRLTVL.

CDR3 sequence reads: CASSQARTGRMGGYTF. The V call is TRBV4-3, the J call TRBJ1-2; TCRdb picks TRBD1, but there is no DNA to check that call. Looked up from germline, CDR1 is LGHNA and CDR2 is YSLEER. This CDR3 is built from 16 residues.

This chain connects TRBV7-9 to TRBJ1-1. The CDR3 length is 14 residues. Per germline, CDR1 SEHNR and CDR2 FQNEAQ (reference sequence). The CDR3 loop is CASSLRNGFSEAFF.

This rearrangement joins TRBV19 to TRBJ2-1; the D gene TCRdb calls, TRBD1, cannot be checked with no DNA. Germline CDR1 reads LNHDA; CDR2 reads SQIVND (reference sequence). The CDR3 is 16 amino acids. The CDR3 protein is CASSRRDSRFYNEQFF.

This rearrangement joins TRBV7-2 to TRBJ2-7; TCRdb outputs TRBD2, but without DNA this stays unchecked. Germline V CDR1 and CDR2: SGHTA, FQGNSA. CDR3 size: 15 residues. CDR3 amino acids: CASSLAWGPSYEQYF.

The V call is TRBV29-1, the J call TRBJ2-7; TCRdb outputs TRBD1, but without DNA this stays unchecked. Germline V gene lookup returns CDR1 SQVTM and CDR2 ANQGSEA. There are 11 residues in the CDR3. CDR3 protein: CSVAGPLEQYF.

The chain carries TRBV28 and TRBJ2-1; TCRdb's D call, TRBD1, is unchecked because there is no DNA. This CDR3 region has 18 residues. Germline CDR1 is MDHEN and CDR2 is SYDVKM. The CDR3 is CASSPPGFPGQGANEQFF.

The chain's CDR3 is CASSPTVWAGGIDTQYF. The rearrangement uses TRBV12-3 or TRBV12-4 and TRBJ2-3; TCRdb lists TRBD2, though no DNA is available to test this call. This CDR3 has 17 residues.

The V call is TRBV10-3, the J call TRBJ2-1; TCRdb reports TRBD2, a call that lacks DNA to check it against. In germline, CDR1 is ENHRY, CDR2 SYGVKD. The CDR3 is made up of 16 amino acids. CDR3 sequence reads: CAISPLNFGSGYEQFF.

V is TRBV23-1 and J is TRBJ2-4; the D gene TCRdb calls, TRBD1, cannot be checked with no DNA. TRBV23-1 is an ORF for which the function is uncertain. The CDR3 has 18 residues. CDR3 loop: CASSQSRQTRYAKNIQYF.